Listed here are 18 T cell receptor beta chains from one sample, sequenced in a study of OX40 agonist ivuxolimab in advanced cancers. Sequenced by immunoSEQ multiplex PCR; TCRdb stores in-frame clones only, minus some. The sample comprises around 70,000 clones, 87% of which are singletons, and roughly 2.1% rests with the top ten. The sequences come from CD4+ or CD8+ T cells sorted from blood, collected in a trial of the OX40 agonist ivuxolimab. These receptors originate from an adult with an advanced solid tumor such as melanoma, head and neck, liver or kidney cancer.

This chain connects TRBV5-4 to TRBJ2-2; 9 bases align to TRBD1. CDR1 and CDR2 from the germline V gene are SGHNT and YYREEE (reference sequence). The CDR3 totals 16 residues. V dropped 7 bases and J dropped 5; count of bases not matched to a gene: 12. The chain's CDR3 is CASSIPGQGKTGELFF. CDR3 in DNA: TGTGCCAGCTCGATTCCGGGACAGGGAAAAACCGGGGAGCTGTTTTTT.

The chain is built from TRBV5-4 and TRBJ2-5; 7 positions agree with TRBD2. The CDR3 extends over 15 amino acids. After removal of 7 bases from V and 1 base from J, the junction contained 10 bases not matched to a gene. Germline CDR1 is SGHNT and CDR2 is YYREEE (reference sequence). The CDR3 DNA reads TGTGCCAGCGCCGCCCAGCGGGGCGTCCAAGAGACCCAGTACTTC. This gives the protein CASAAQRGVQETQYF.

The gene calls are TRBV7-9 and TRBJ2-1, with D maybe TRBD2 (6 bases). This CDR3 spans 15 amino acids. V lost 4 bases, J lost 9 bases, and 19 bases lay in between. Germline CDR1 SEHNR, CDR2 FQNEAQ (reference sequence). CDR3 protein: CASSYLANPIGEQFF. For the CDR3, the DNA is TGTGCCAGCAGCTATCTAGCGAATCCAATAGGTGAGCAGTTCTTC. The full variable domain, completed using reference TRBV7-9 and TRBJ2-1, is DTGVSQNPRHKITKRGQNVTFRCDPISEHNRLYWYRQTLGQGPEFLTYFQNEAQLEKSRLLSDRFSAERPKGSFSTLEIQRTEQGDSAMYLCASSYLANPIGEQFFGPGTRLTVL.

This chain uses TRBV2 with TRBJ1-2; perhaps TRBD1 as D (6 bases). V was clipped by 2 bases and J by 6 bases, with 10 bases between them. Germline V gives CDR1 SNHLY, CDR2 FYNNEI. This CDR3 is built from 13 residues. Written as DNA, the CDR3 is TGTGCCAGCAGTGAACACAGGGCTGATGGCTACACCTTC. Its translation is CASSEHRADGYTF. The whole variable domain, remainder taken from reference TRBV2 and TRBJ1-2, is EPEVTQTPSHQVTQMGQEVILRCVPISNHLYFYWYRQILGQKVEFLVSFYNNEISEKSEIFDDQFSVERPDGSNFTLKIRSTKLEDSAMYFCASSEHRADGYTFGSGTRLTVV.

This clone was detected a few times. The rearrangement joins TRBV30 to TRBJ1-4; D remains ambiguous. Germline CDR1 is GTSNPN and CDR2 is SVGIG (reference sequence). The CDR3 extends over 14 amino acids. The V end lost 4 bases, the J end lost 7 bases, and 16 bases lay between the germline ends. The CDR3: CAWTRGSDGEKLFF. In DNA, the CDR3 is TGTGCCTGGACCCGAGGGTCCGACGGTGAAAAACTGTTTTTT. Drawing the rest from reference TRBV30 and TRBJ1-4, the complete variable domain is SQTIHQWPATLVQPVGSPLSLECTVEGTSNPNLYWYRQAAGRGLQLLFYSVGIGQISSEVPQNLSASRPQDRQFILSSKKLLLSDSGFYLCAWTRGSDGEKLFFGSGTQLSVL.

The chain combines TRBV6-1 with TRBJ1-2; 9 nucleotides agree with TRBD1. Germline CDR1 is MNHNS and CDR2 is SASEGT. Trimming took 6 bases from V and 2 from J; bases not matched to a gene: 4. The CDR3 is 14 residues long. The DNA of the CDR3 is TGTGCCAGCAGCCCCGGGACAGGGAACTATGGCTACACCTTC. This sequence encodes CASSPGTGNYGYTF.

Comment on this clone: The junction departs from germline at one end; a sequencing error may be responsible. J is TRBJ2-2 and V is TRBV5-4; possibly TRBD2 for D (6 bases). The CDR3 extends over 17 amino acids. CDR1 SGHNT and CDR2 YYREEE come from the germline V gene (reference sequence). The CDR3 DNA sequence: TGTGCCAGCAGCTTAGGTGCGGGACCGGTGGGCACCGGGGAGCTGCTTTTT. Its translation: CASSLGAGPVGTGELLF.

This rearrangement joins TRBV11-2 to TRBJ1-1; possibly TRBD1 for D (5 bases). The CDR3 has 16 residues. Germline V lookup: CDR1 SGHAT, CDR2 FQNNGV. Trimming removed 5 bases at V and 6 bases at J, with 22 bases between. CDR3 protein: CASSLFGRALRAEAFF. The CDR3 DNA reads TGTGCCAGCAGCCTGTTTGGCAGGGCGCTTAGAGCTGAAGCTTTCTTT.

V and J are TRBV28 and TRBJ2-1; 7 nucleotides agree with TRBD1. The CDR3 consists of 14 residues. V dropped 6 bases and J dropped 4; count of bases not matched to a gene: 6. CDR1 MDHEN and CDR2 SYDVKM come from the germline V gene. The CDR3 DNA reads as TGTGCCAGCAGCGAAGGGGGCCCGTACAATGAGCAGTTCTTC. This translates into CASSEGGPYNEQFF.

The chain carries TRBV4-3 and TRBJ1-2; the match to TRBD1 covers 8 bases. Germline CDR1 is LGHNA and CDR2 is YSLEER. This CDR3 is built from 14 residues. The ends lost 3 bases at V and 4 bases at J; junction bases unmatched: 4. The CDR3 here is CASSQKDRAYGYTF. CDR3 DNA sequence: TGCGCCAGCAGCCAGAAGGACAGGGCCTATGGCTACACCTTC.

J is TRBJ2-1 and V is TRBV14; possibly TRBD1 for D (5 bases). This CDR3 region has 16 residues. Trimming left V 0 bases short and J 9 bases short, with 18 bases between. Germline V gene sequence: CDR1 SGHDN, CDR2 FVKESK. The CDR3: CASSQDLRVIIGEQFF. CDR3 coding DNA: TGTGCCAGCAGCCAAGATCTCAGGGTCATTATCGGTGAGCAGTTCTTC.

V usage is TRBV15 and J usage is TRBJ1-1; D is uncertain. With 0 bases removed from V and 5 bases from J, the gap between germline ends came to 16 bases. The V gene's germline CDR1 is LNHNV and CDR2 YYDKDF (reference sequence). CDR3 size: 16 residues. The CDR3 DNA reads TGTGCCACCAGCAGAGAAGAAGGTCTCCTGGGGACTGAAGCTTTCTTT. This encodes CATSREEGLLGTEAFF.

The chain couples TRBV6-5 to TRBJ2-2; D unresolved. The V gene's germline CDR1 is MNHEY and CDR2 SVGAGI. CDR3 size: 14 residues. V lost 2 bases, J lost 5 bases, and 9 bases lay in between. Written as DNA, the CDR3 is TGTGCCAGCAGTTACCAGGAACTTACCGGGGAGCTGTTTTTT. This codes for CASSYQELTGELFF.

The genes are TRBV6-6 and TRBJ1-5, with D uncertain. The CDR3 runs 14 residues. The germline gives CDR1 MNHNY, CDR2 SVGAGI (reference sequence). V lost 2 bases and J 3 bases, leaving 8 bases between the germline ends. The CDR3 DNA reads TGTGCCAGCAGTTACGGACCGTACAATCAGCCCCAGCATTTT. Protein product: CASSYGPYNQPQHF.

This chain links TRBV28 with TRBJ1-3; perhaps TRBD1 as D (5 bases). V shed 2 bases and J shed 8 bases, with 10 bases lying between them. This CDR3 spans 13 amino acids. CDR1 is MDHEN, CDR2 SYDVKM, per germline. The CDR3 nucleotides are TGTGCCAGCAGTTTAGCAGGGTCGGACACCATATATTTT. Translating gives CASSLAGSDTIYF.

The genes are TRBV11-3 and TRBJ2-3; D gene ambiguous. V dropped 3 bases and J dropped 6 bases, with 10 bases sitting between them. Looked up from germline, CDR1 is SGHNT and CDR2 is YENEEA. This CDR3 contains 13 residues. DNA for the CDR3: TGTGCCAGCAGCTTTGGCGAACGGGATACGCAGTATTTT. Translated, it gives CASSFGERDTQYF.

This chain connects TRBV7-9 to TRBJ1-1; 8 bases are a match to TRBD1. CDR3 size: 11 residues. V trimming: 7 bases; J trimming: 11 bases; junction bases outside the gene matches: 6. Germline CDR1 and CDR2: SEHNR and FQNEAQ (reference sequence). CDR3 nucleotide sequence: TGTGCCAGCACCGCCGGGACAGGCGCTTTCTTT. Its translation: CASTAGTGAFF.

V usage is TRBV6-1 and J usage is TRBJ2-3; the match to TRBD1 covers 10 bases. The CDR3 has 15 amino acids. V was clipped by 4 bases and J by 4 bases; unmatched bases: 5. The germline V gene encodes CDR1 MNHNS and CDR2 SASEGT. The CDR3 DNA sequence: TGTGCCAGCAGTGTCCGGGACAGGGGTTCAGATACGCAGTATTTT. Translating gives CASSVRDRGSDTQYF.